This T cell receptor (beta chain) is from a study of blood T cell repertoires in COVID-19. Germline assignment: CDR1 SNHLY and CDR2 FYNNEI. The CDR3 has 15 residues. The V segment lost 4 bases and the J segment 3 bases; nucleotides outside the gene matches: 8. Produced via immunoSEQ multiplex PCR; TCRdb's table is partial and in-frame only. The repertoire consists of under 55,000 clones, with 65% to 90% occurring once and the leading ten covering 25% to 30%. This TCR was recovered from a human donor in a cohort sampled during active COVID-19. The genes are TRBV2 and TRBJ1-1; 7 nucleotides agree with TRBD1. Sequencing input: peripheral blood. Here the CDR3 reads CASSGQGAIYTEAFF. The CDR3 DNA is TGTGCCAGCAGTGGACAGGGTGCGATATACACTGAAGCTTTCTTT. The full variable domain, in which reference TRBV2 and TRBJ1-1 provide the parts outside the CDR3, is EPEVTQTPSHQVTQMGQEVILRCVPISNHLYFYWYRQILGQKVEFLVSFYNNEISEKSEIFDDQFSVERPDGSNFTLKIRSTKLEDSAMYFCASSGQGAIYTEAFFGQGTRLTVV.